The 19 T cell receptor beta chains below were found in one sample sequenced in a study of T-cell memory formation after mild COVID-19. Using its own MiXCR run on the 5' RACE reads, TCRdb lists one record per CDR3 protein. The sample gives 350,000 or so distinct CDR3 sequences, approximately 22% of which show up once; 21% is in the top ten. The sample was PBMCs or a T cell subset sorted from them (not recorded which). All receptors derive from a man between 18 and 35 years old who had mild COVID-19 (a few samples of this study predate the infection). Cell type and time point are not known.

V is TRBV24-1 and J is TRBJ2-1; D is undetermined. The germline V gene has CDR1 KGHDR and CDR2 SFDVKD. CDR3 length equals 14 residues. V was shortened by 8 bases and J by 1 base, with 11 bases between the two germline ends. CDR3 sequence (DNA): TGTGCCACCATAGAAGAAGATTCCTACAATGAGCAGTTCTTC. This gives the protein CATIEEDSYNEQFF.

CDR3 amino acids: CASSYYGLTGELFF. The CDR3 region has the DNA TGTGCCAGCAGTTACTATGGACTGACCGGGGAGCTGTTTTTT. The V call is TRBV6-2 or TRBV6-3, the J call TRBJ2-2; the D gene is possibly TRBD2 (5 bases). Per germline, CDR1 MNHEY and CDR2 SVGEGT. The V end lost 1 base, the J end lost 5 bases, and 8 bases lay between the germline ends. This CDR3 has 14 residues.

The chain recombines TRBV20-1 with TRBJ1-5; 8 bases fit TRBD1. Germline V gene data show CDR1 as DFQATT and CDR2 as SNEGSKA (reference sequence). The V gene end was trimmed by 5 bases and the J gene end by 1 base; junction bases not matched to a gene: 7. This CDR3 is built from 15 residues. The DNA for the CDR3 is TGCAGTGCTCAAGGACAGGGAGGGAGCAATCAGCCCCAGCATTTT. As protein: CSAQGQGGSNQPQHF.

The table lists this clonotype with a few counts. The V and J genes are TRBV6-5 and TRBJ2-7; D is possibly TRBD1 (5 bases). Germline CDR1 and CDR2: MNHEY and SVGAGI. V lost 5 bases and J lost 5, with 13 bases in between. The CDR3 runs to 13 residues. The CDR3 region is CASSSAGRDEQYF. CDR3 DNA sequence: TGTGCCAGCAGTAGCGCAGGCAGGGACGAGCAGTACTTC.

This sequence joins TRBV27 and TRBJ2-7; D call uncertain. The CDR3 is 12 residues long. With 1 base removed from V and 6 bases from J, the gap between germline ends came to 7 bases. CDR1 and CDR2 (germline): MNHEY, SMNVEV (reference sequence). Here the CDR3 DNA reads TGTGCCAGCAGTTTATGGGGTTCCGAGCAGTACTTC. It encodes CASSLWGSEQYF.

In this sample, this clonotype turned up many times. This chain uses TRBV9 with TRBJ2-2; D call uncertain. Germline values: CDR1 SGDLS, CDR2 YYNGEE. Trimming took off 0 bases at V and 5 bases at J, with 2 bases between the two ends. This CDR3 spans 12 amino acids. The DNA of the CDR3 is TGTGCCAGCAGCGTAGTTACCGGGGAGCTGTTTTTT. This sequence encodes CASSVVTGELFF.

V gene TRBV18 combines with J gene TRBJ2-2; TRBD1 might be the D (6 bases). CDR3 length: 14 amino acids. V lost 8 bases and J lost 1, with 11 bases in between. Germline values: CDR1 KGHSH, CDR2 LQKENI. The CDR3 bases are TGTGCCAGCCTGGGACAATGGAACACCGGGGAGCTGTTTTTT. It translates to CASLGQWNTGELFF.

This chain uses TRBV10-2 with TRBJ2-1, with D possibly called TRBD1 or TRBD2 (5 bases each). The germline gives CDR1 WSHSY, CDR2 SAAADI. Trimming shortened V by 6 bases and J by 8 bases, and 17 bases separated the two germline ends. The CDR3 runs to 14 residues. CDR3 sequence reads: CASRAGTVVYEQFF. The CDR3, as DNA: TGCGCCAGCAGAGCCGGGACGGTCGTTTATGAGCAGTTCTTC.

The V and J genes are TRBV7-9 and TRBJ2-7, with D possibly matching TRBD2 (5 bases). The germline CDR1 and CDR2 sequences are SEHNR and FQNEAQ (reference sequence). This CDR3 is 14 amino acids long. Trimming shortened V by 4 bases and J by 7 bases, and 17 bases separated the two germline ends. The CDR3 sequence: CASSSLPGSREQYF. In DNA form, the CDR3 reads TGTGCCAGCAGCTCTCTTCCGGGGAGTCGAGAGCAGTACTTC.

This chain links TRBV7-9 with TRBJ2-5, with a tentative D call TRBD2 (5 bases). Germline assignment: CDR1 SEHNR and CDR2 FQNEAQ (reference sequence). V shed 4 bases and J shed 0 bases, with 6 bases lying between them. This CDR3 is built from 13 residues. CDR3 protein: CASSSRDQETQYF. The CDR3 DNA sequence: TGTGCCAGCAGCTCGAGGGACCAAGAGACCCAGTACTTC.

This sequence joins TRBV11-2 and TRBJ1-1; TRBD1 agrees at 8 bases. The CDR3 consists of 13 residues. The germline V gene encodes CDR1 SGHAT and CDR2 FQNNGV. V was pared by 5 bases and J by 4 bases, with 3 bases of the junction left unmatched. The CDR3 region has the DNA TGTGCCAGCAGCGCGGACAGGGCCACTGAAGCTTTCTTT. Protein product: CASSADRATEAFF. Complete variable domain (other parts from reference TRBV11-2 and TRBJ1-1): EAGVAQSPRYKIIEKRQSVAFWCNPISGHATLYWYQQILGQGPKLLIQFQNNGVVDDSQLPKDRFSAERLKGVDSTLKIQPAKLEDSAVYLCASSADRATEAFFGQGTRLTVV.

This clonotype was observed many times. The chain couples TRBV7-2 to TRBJ2-3; 12 nucleotides match TRBD2. Trimming at V came to 5 bases and at J to 4 bases, leaving 7 bases not matched to a gene. The CDR3 sequence is 16 residues long. Looked up from germline, CDR1 is SGHTA and CDR2 is FQGNSA. CDR3 residues: CASSRTSSGGADTQYF. CDR3 in DNA: TGTGCCAGCAGCCGGACCTCTAGCGGGGGGGCAGATACGCAGTATTTT.

Only a few counts were recorded for this clonotype. The chain is built from TRBV5-5 and TRBJ2-1, with TRBD1 identical over 10 bases. The CDR3 loop spans 13 amino acids. Germline assignment: CDR1 SGHKS and CDR2 YYEKEE (reference sequence). The ends lost 3 bases at V and 10 bases at J; junction bases unmatched: 4. The DNA for the CDR3 is TGTGCCAGCAGCTCGACAGGGGGCCGGGAGCAGTTCTTC. Protein: CASSSTGGREQFF.

This clonotype turned up a few times. The chain has TRBV28 and TRBJ2-3; the D gene is possibly TRBD1 (5 bases). The CDR3 spans 13 residues. The germline V and J ends were trimmed by 10 bases and 0 bases, with 11 bases remaining between them. Per the germline V gene, CDR1 is MDHEN and CDR2 is SYDVKM. The CDR3 spells CATDRISTDTQYF. CDR3 nucleotide sequence: TGTGCCACCGACAGAATCAGCACAGATACGCAGTATTTT.

The chain carries TRBV29-1 and TRBJ2-2; D is undetermined. The germline V gene encodes CDR1 SQVTM and CDR2 ANQGSEA. Trimming took 4 bases from V and 2 from J, leaving 5 bases between them. This CDR3 is 12 amino acids long. The CDR3 protein is CSVGGNTGELFF. The CDR3 DNA reads TGCAGCGTTGGGGGTAACACCGGGGAGCTGTTTTTT.

This rearrangement joins TRBV27 to TRBJ1-5; no reliable D call. Trimming pared 3 bases from V and 6 bases from J, leaving 12 bases between. CDR3 length equals 14 residues. Germline CDR1 is MNHEY and CDR2 is SMNVEV (reference sequence). This CDR3 reads CASSLNSLSQPQHF. DNA for the CDR3: TGTGCCAGCAGTTTGAATAGCCTCTCTCAGCCCCAGCATTTT.

V usage is TRBV24-1 and J usage is TRBJ2-2, with 8 bases lining up with TRBD2. V shed 5 bases and J 3 bases; nucleotides not matched to a gene: 10. From germline, CDR1 is KGHDR and CDR2 SFDVKD. CDR3 length: 17 residues. The CDR3 loop reads CATSVFGGGLDTGELFF. In nucleotides, the CDR3 is TGTGCCACCAGTGTTTTCGGGGGGGGCCTTGACACCGGGGAGCTGTTTTTT.

This clonotype appeared a few times. J is TRBJ2-1 and V is TRBV4-1; 7 bases match TRBD2. V dropped 6 bases and J dropped 9; count of bases not matched to a gene: 14. The CDR3 length is 15 residues. In germline, CDR1 is MGHRA, CDR2 YSYEKL. Here the CDR3 reads CASRDPGGKISEQFF. Written as DNA, the CDR3 is TGCGCCAGCAGGGATCCGGGGGGTAAGATTAGTGAGCAGTTCTTC.

The chain is built from TRBV2 and TRBJ2-7; 8 bases are a match to TRBD1. The J segment lost 3 bases and the V segment lost 6 bases, leaving 4 bases of the junction unmatched. The germline V gene encodes CDR1 SNHLY and CDR2 FYNNEI. This CDR3 is built from 13 residues. DNA for the CDR3: TGTGCCAGCAGCAGGGGGCCCAACTACGAGCAGTACTTC. It encodes CASSRGPNYEQYF. Combining the CDR3 with reference TRBV2 and TRBJ2-7 gives the whole variable domain EPEVTQTPSHQVTQMGQEVILRCVPISNHLYFYWYRQILGQKVEFLVSFYNNEISEKSEIFDDQFSVERPDGSNFTLKIRSTKLEDSAMYFCASSRGPNYEQYFGPGTRLTVT.